The next 21 T cell receptor beta chains were all read from a single sample in a study of T cells in Graves' hyperthyroidism and ophthalmopathy (dated by TCRdb to between 2018 and 2021). Library creation used multiplex PCR. Sequencing was carried out with an Illumina HiSeq 2000. The TCR beta CDR3 regions were amplified from the RNA transcripts. The first round of RT-PCR for the TCR CDR3 was performed with the HTBI primer set and the Qiagen OneStep RT-PCR kit. Through fastp at Q25 and MiXCR, TCRdb rebuilt clones from the public reads, retaining in-frame beta chains. Every CDR3 protein is listed once, alongside the most common genes and DNA of its rows. In this sample the table shows 500,000 or so distinct CDR3 sequences, over 15% of which occur a single time. The ten largest make up roughly a sixth of the sample. The sample consisted of blood. The receptors were gathered from a young woman with Graves' ophthalmopathy.

This rearrangement joins TRBV13 to TRBJ2-1; the D is unclear. The CDR3 consists of 16 residues. Germline lookup yields CDR1 PRHDT and CDR2 FYEKMQ (reference sequence). Between the trimmed V and J ends, which lost 3 bases and 0 bases, there was a span of 12 bases. The CDR3 here is CASSFSEVSSYNEQFF. As DNA, the CDR3 is TGTGCCAGCAGCTTTTCCGAGGTTAGCTCCTACAATGAGCAGTTCTTC.

This clonotype was seen more than once but under ten times. This chain links TRBV28 with TRBJ2-7, with TRBD1 matching 7 bases. V shed 2 bases and J 4 bases; nucleotides not matched to a gene: 5. CDR3 length: 14 amino acids. Per the germline V gene, CDR1 is MDHEN and CDR2 is SYDVKM. Here the CDR3 DNA reads TGTGCCAGCAGTTTAAACAGGGGCCAATACGAGCAGTACTTC. Its translation is CASSLNRGQYEQYF.

This clonotype has ten or more counts. The genes are TRBV7-3 and TRBJ2-3; the D gene could be TRBD1 or TRBD2 (5 bases each). Trimming removed 4 bases at V and 4 bases at J, with 18 bases between. The CDR3 is 16 residues long. In germline, CDR1 is SGHTA, CDR2 FQGTGA. This CDR3 is CASSSEGDRDPDTQYF. The DNA for the CDR3 is TGTGCCAGCAGCTCCGAGGGAGATAGGGACCCAGATACGCAGTATTTT.

This clonotype was recorded at least ten times. This chain links TRBV6-5 with TRBJ2-5; no clear D gene. The length of the CDR3 is 11 residues. Germline lookup yields CDR1 MNHEY and CDR2 SVGAGI. With 2 bases removed from V and 5 bases from J, the gap between germline ends came to 3 bases. The CDR3: CASSYGETQYF. The CDR3 DNA sequence: TGTGCCAGCAGTTACGGGGAGACCCAGTACTTC.

The genes are TRBV4-1 and TRBJ2-1; weak D call: TRBD1 (6 bases). Germline loops: CDR1 MGHRA, CDR2 YSYEKL. V was clipped by 1 base and J by 6 bases, with 7 bases between them. CDR3 length: 13 amino acids. DNA of the CDR3: TGCGCCAGCAGCCAAGTACAGGGCAATGAGCAGTTCTTC. Protein product: CASSQVQGNEQFF.

The V gene is TRBV7-9, the J gene TRBJ2-6; no clear D. V shed 5 bases and J shed 5 bases, with 10 bases lying between them. CDR1 and CDR2 from the germline V gene are SEHNR and FQNEAQ (reference sequence). The CDR3 has 14 amino acids. CDR3 DNA: TGTGCCAGCAGCCGGCCTCCCTGGGCCAACGTCCTGACTTTC. Translating it yields CASSRPPWANVLTF.

This clonotype was seen only once. Just one base apart from a much larger clone, this may be a read error. The chain recombines TRBV2 with TRBJ2-3, with 11 positions matching TRBD2. Germline values: CDR1 SNHLY, CDR2 FYNNEI. This CDR3 region has 15 residues. The CDR3 bases are TGTGCCAGCAGTGAGGAACTAGCGGGAGTAGATACGCAGTGTTTT. Amino acids: CASSEELAGVDTQCF.

Ten or more counts support this clonotype. The chain couples TRBV7-8 to TRBJ2-3; possibly TRBD2 for D (6 bases). With 1 base removed from V and 1 base from J, the gap between germline ends came to 15 bases. Germline CDR1 and CDR2: SGHVS and FQNEAQ. The CDR3 spans 17 residues. The CDR3 DNA is TGTGCCAGCAGCTTAGGAAAGGAGGGGTTGGGCACAGATACGCAGTATTTT. Translation gives CASSLGKEGLGTDTQYF.

The chain uses TRBV6-1 and TRBJ2-2; 8 bases map to TRBD2. Trimming took 11 bases from V and 6 from J; bases not matched to a gene: 11. CDR1 and CDR2 from the germline V gene are MNHNS and SASEGT. The CDR3 is made up of 14 amino acids. The CDR3 DNA sequence: TGTGCCGGTTTGGCGGGGGGCGAAGCCGGGGAGCTGTTTTTT. It yields the protein CAGLAGGEAGELFF.

The chain links TRBV6-1 to TRBJ2-1; the match to TRBD2 covers 9 bases. This CDR3 comprises 19 residues. Germline CDR1 MNHNS, CDR2 SASEGT. The V and J ends lost 5 bases and 2 bases, in that order; junction bases with no gene match: 16. CDR3 protein: CASSYSRGGGGVPYNEQFF. As DNA, the CDR3 is TGTGCCAGCAGTTACTCCCGGGGAGGCGGGGGGGTCCCCTACAATGAGCAGTTCTTC.

This clonotype has a count of ten or more. The chain joins TRBV3-1 to TRBJ2-5; 7 nucleotides agree with TRBD1. Trimming at V came to 1 base and at J to 0 bases, leaving 5 bases not matched to a gene. Germline assignment: CDR1 LGHDT and CDR2 YNNKEL (reference sequence). This CDR3 is built from 16 residues. The DNA of the CDR3 is TGTGCCAGCAGCCAAGTCTGGGGACAGTACCAAGAGACCCAGTACTTC. Translated: CASSQVWGQYQETQYF.

This clonotype was counted many times. CDR3 nucleotide sequence: TGTGCCAGCACCACCCGGGGGCCTAATGAAAAACTGTTTTTT. It encodes CASTTRGPNEKLFF. V gene TRBV11-2 combines with J gene TRBJ1-4; D perhaps matches TRBD1 (6 bases). CDR3 length equals 14 residues. V gave up 7 bases and J gave up 3 bases, with 12 bases separating them. Per the germline V gene, CDR1 is SGHAT and CDR2 is FQNNGV.

This clonotype was counted between two and nine times. This chain uses TRBV7-9 with TRBJ2-1, with TRBD2 as a possible D gene (5 bases). Looked up from germline, CDR1 is SEHNR and CDR2 is FQNEAQ (reference sequence). Trimming removed 3 bases from V and 8 bases from J, with 11 bases in between. This CDR3 has 13 residues. In DNA form, the CDR3 reads TGTGCCAGCAGCTTCAGAGGGTATGATGAGCAGTTCTTC. Its translation is CASSFRGYDEQFF.

The rearrangement joins TRBV6-5 to TRBJ2-5; 14 bases line up with TRBD2. This CDR3 is built from 19 residues. Germline CDR1 MNHEY, CDR2 SVGAGI. Trimming removed 0 bases from V and 5 bases from J; junction bases left unmatched: 11. The CDR3 spells CASSYSDPGLAGVEETQYF. The CDR3 DNA is TGTGCCAGCAGTTACTCGGATCCGGGACTAGCGGGAGTTGAGGAGACCCAGTACTTC.

The sample holds a few counts of this clonotype. This rearrangement joins TRBV3-1 to TRBJ2-3; 10 nucleotides agree with TRBD2. V lost 4 bases and J lost 5; bases outside the gene matches: 15. The germline V gene has CDR1 LGHDT and CDR2 YNNKEL (reference sequence). The CDR3 is 18 amino acids. This CDR3 reads CASSPTYAAGGPEDTQYF. CDR3 coding DNA: TGTGCCAGCAGCCCTACCTATGCAGCGGGGGGGCCTGAAGATACGCAGTATTTT.

V usage is TRBV18 and J usage is TRBJ2-3; possible D gene TRBD2, 6 bases. Germline CDR1 is KGHSH and CDR2 is LQKENI. V lost 0 bases, J lost 0 bases, and 16 bases lay in between. The CDR3 is 18 residues long. This CDR3 reads CASSPPGLGGASTDTQYF. In DNA, the CDR3 is TGTGCCAGCTCACCACCGGGACTGGGAGGAGCTAGCACAGATACGCAGTATTTT.

This clonotype was seen at least ten times. The J gene is TRBJ1-4, the V gene TRBV18; TRBD1 is a possible D gene (6 bases). Germline-derived CDR1 and CDR2 are KGHSH and LQKENI. The CDR3 extends over 14 amino acids. V lost 8 bases and J lost 8, with 18 bases in between. The DNA of the CDR3 is TGTGCCAGCAACTCAGGGGCGGAGGGCGAAAAACTGTTTTTT. This sequence encodes CASNSGAEGEKLFF.

This clonotype occurred many times. V is TRBV5-1 and J is TRBJ2-1; D unclear. V lost 0 bases, J lost 0 bases, and 4 bases lay in between. The CDR3 length is 14 residues. Germline V gives CDR1 SGHRS, CDR2 YFSETQ. In DNA, the CDR3 is TGCGCCAGCAGCTTGGAGAACTCCTACAATGAGCAGTTCTTC. It translates to CASSLENSYNEQFF.

As concerns this clonotype: A clone one base away is much larger, so this may be a read error. The chain couples TRBV28 to TRBJ2-7; D possibly uses TRBD1 or TRBD2 (5 bases each). The V and J ends lost 6 bases and 3 bases respectively, with 18 bases between them. The CDR3 is 15 amino acids. The germline CDR1 and CDR2 sequences are MDHEN and SYDVKM. The CDR3 loop is CASRQGTYSDYEQYF. DNA of the CDR3: TGTGCCAGCAGACAAGGGACCTATTCAGACTACGAGCAGTACTTC.

This clonotype was picked up many times. CDR3 DNA sequence: TGTGCCAGCAGTTTTGGGGACCGCCCCGACAATCAGCCCCAGCATTTT. Residues: CASSFGDRPDNQPQHF. The genes are TRBV28 and TRBJ1-5, with D possibly matching TRBD1 (5 bases). V was clipped by 3 bases and J by 3 bases, with 15 bases between them. The germline V gene has CDR1 MDHEN and CDR2 SYDVKM. This CDR3 has 16 amino acids.

The chain links TRBV29-1 to TRBJ2-1; D gene unclear. Trimming removed 4 bases from V and 6 bases from J, with 13 bases in between. Germline V gene sequence: CDR1 SQVTM, CDR2 ANQGSEA. The CDR3 covers 13 residues. This CDR3 is CSVGRRNLNEQFF. The CDR3 nucleotides read TGCAGCGTTGGGCGGCGCAATCTCAATGAGCAGTTCTTC.